This T cell receptor (beta chain) comes out of a study of blood T cell repertoires in COVID-19. Study-level information: In each case, the material was cDNA or gDNA derived from T cells, B-cell-depleted T cells, or PBMCs.

This clone appeared a few times. In the study's own analysis: Amplification from reference gene primers served as the basis for estimated nucleated cell counts. Clones were sequenced by immunoSEQ multiplex PCR, and TCRdb holds only the in-frame ones, with some missing. That table is the source of V, J and clone size, and D and trimming were worked out from the DNA. Among tens of thousands of clones listed, approximately 74% were seen once. CDR1 is DFQATT, CDR2 SNEGSKA, per germline (reference sequence). The germline V and J ends were trimmed by 5 bases and 2 bases, with 6 bases remaining between them. CDR3 length: 11 amino acids.

The receptor comes from a man between 65 and 79 years old with COVID-19, enrolled during active disease. Sequencing input: peripheral blood. The rearrangement joins TRBV20-1 to TRBJ1-2; D unresolved. The CDR3 nucleotides read TGCAGTGCTTACAGAAACTATGGCTACACCTTC. Its protein product is CSAYRNYGYTF.